One T cell receptor beta chain is described in this entry. Antigen: not known. V lost 0 bases to trimming and J lost 7 bases, with 16 bases between them. Germline loops: CDR1 SGHDT, CDR2 YYEEEE. The length of the CDR3 is 15 residues. Naive and memory CD4+ T cell DNA was deep-sequenced without culture. Here immunoSEQ multiplex PCR was the method, and the copy in TCRdb shows in-frame clones only, minus some. The sample yields about 54,000 clones, around 90% seen once. This record belongs to a study of CD4 T cells in relation to SARS-CoV-2 and coronaviruses. Regarding the study as a whole: No donor gave both pre-pandemic and post-infection samples.

Sequences were obtained from naive CD4+ T cells from PBMCs. Subset denoted: naive CD4+ T cells isolated by negative enrichment. This chain links TRBV5-6 with TRBJ1-1; D is unresolved. This TCR derives from an adult with COVID-19. The CDR3 region is CASSLAGFASREAFF. In DNA form, the CDR3 reads TGTGCCAGCAGCTTGGCCGGGTTTGCGTCACGTGAAGCTTTCTTT. Full variable domain (missing parts from reference TRBV5-6 and TRBJ1-1): DAGVTQSPTHLIKTRGQQVTLRCSPKSGHDTVSWYQQALGQGPQFIFQYYEEEERQRGNFPDRFSGHQFPNYSSELNVNALLLGDSALYLCASSLAGFASREAFFGQGTRLTVV.